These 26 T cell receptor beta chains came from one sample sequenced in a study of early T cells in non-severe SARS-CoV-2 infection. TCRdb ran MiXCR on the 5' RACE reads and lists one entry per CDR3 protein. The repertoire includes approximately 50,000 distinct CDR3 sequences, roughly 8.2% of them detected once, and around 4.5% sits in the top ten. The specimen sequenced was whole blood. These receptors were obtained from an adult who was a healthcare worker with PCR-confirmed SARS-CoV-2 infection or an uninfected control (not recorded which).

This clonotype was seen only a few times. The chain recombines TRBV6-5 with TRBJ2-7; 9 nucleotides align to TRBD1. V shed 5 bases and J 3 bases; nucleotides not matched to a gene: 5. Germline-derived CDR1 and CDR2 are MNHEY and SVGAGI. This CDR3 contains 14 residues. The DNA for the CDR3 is TGTGCCAGCAGTCGCCGACAGGGGGGCTACGAGCAGTACTTC. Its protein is CASSRRQGGYEQYF.

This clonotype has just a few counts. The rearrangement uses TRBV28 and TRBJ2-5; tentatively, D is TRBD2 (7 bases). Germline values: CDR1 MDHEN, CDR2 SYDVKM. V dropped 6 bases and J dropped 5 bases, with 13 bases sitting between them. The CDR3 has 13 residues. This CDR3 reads CASRRGGAETQYF. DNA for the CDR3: TGTGCCAGCAGGAGGGGGGGCGCGGAGACCCAGTACTTC.

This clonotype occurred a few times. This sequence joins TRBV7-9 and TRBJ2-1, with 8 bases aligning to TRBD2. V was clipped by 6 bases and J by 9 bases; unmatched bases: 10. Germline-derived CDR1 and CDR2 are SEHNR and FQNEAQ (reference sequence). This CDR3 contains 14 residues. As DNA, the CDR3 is TGTGCCAGCAGGGAAGCGGGAGTTGAGGGTGAGCAGTTCTTC. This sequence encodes CASREAGVEGEQFF. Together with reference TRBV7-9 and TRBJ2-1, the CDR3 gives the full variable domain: DTGVSQNPRHKITKRGQNVTFRCDPISEHNRLYWYRQTLGQGPEFLTYFQNEAQLEKSRLLSDRFSAERPKGSFSTLEIQRTEQGDSAMYLCASREAGVEGEQFFGPGTRLTVL.

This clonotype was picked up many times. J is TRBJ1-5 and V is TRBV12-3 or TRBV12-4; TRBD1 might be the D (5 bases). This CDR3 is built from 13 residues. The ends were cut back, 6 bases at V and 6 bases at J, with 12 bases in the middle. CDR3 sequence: CASSWGGGQPQHF. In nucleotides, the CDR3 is TGTGCCAGCAGCTGGGGGGGTGGTCAGCCCCAGCATTTT.

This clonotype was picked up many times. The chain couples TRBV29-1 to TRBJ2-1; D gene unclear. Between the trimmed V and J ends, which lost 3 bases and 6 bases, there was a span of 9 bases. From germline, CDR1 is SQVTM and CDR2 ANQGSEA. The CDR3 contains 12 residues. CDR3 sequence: CSVDLVANEQFF. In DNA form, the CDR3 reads TGCAGCGTTGATCTCGTAGCCAATGAGCAGTTCTTC.

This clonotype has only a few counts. In nucleotides, the CDR3 is TGTGCCAGCAGCCCACCCCCCCGACTAGCGAAGGGCAATGAGCAGTTCTTC. Translation gives CASSPPPRLAKGNEQFF. The rearrangement uses TRBV7-9 and TRBJ2-1; 8 bases map to TRBD2. Germline V lookup: CDR1 SEHNR, CDR2 FQNEAQ (reference sequence). V lost 5 bases and J lost 6; bases outside the gene matches: 15. This CDR3 spans 17 amino acids.

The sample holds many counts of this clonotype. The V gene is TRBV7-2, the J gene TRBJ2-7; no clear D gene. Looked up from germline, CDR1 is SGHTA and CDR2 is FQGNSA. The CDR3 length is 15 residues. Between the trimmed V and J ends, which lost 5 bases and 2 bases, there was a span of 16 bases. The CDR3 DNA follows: TGTGCCAGCAGCCCGGCGCCAGGTACGGCCTACGAGCAGTACTTC. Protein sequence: CASSPAPGTAYEQYF. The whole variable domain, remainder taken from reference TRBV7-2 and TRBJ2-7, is GAGVSQSPSNKVTEKGKDVELRCDPISGHTALYWYRQSLGQGLEFLIYFQGNSAPDKSGLPSDRFSAERTGGSVSTLTIQRTQQEDSAVYLCASSPAPGTAYEQYFGPGTRLTVT.

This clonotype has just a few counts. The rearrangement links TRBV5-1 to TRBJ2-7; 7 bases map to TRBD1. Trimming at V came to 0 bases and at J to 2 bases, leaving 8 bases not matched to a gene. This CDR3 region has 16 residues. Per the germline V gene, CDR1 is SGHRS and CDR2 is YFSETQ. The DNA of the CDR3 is TGCGCCAGCAGCTTGGCCCGGGACAGAAGGACCTACGAGCAGTACTTC. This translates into CASSLARDRRTYEQYF.

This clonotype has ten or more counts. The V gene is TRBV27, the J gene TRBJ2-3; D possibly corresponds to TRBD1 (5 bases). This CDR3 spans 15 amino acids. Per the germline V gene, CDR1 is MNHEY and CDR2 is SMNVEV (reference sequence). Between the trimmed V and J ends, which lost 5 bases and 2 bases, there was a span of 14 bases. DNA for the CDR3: TGTGCCAGCAGTCGTACGACAGAATCCACAGATACGCAGTATTTT. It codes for CASSRTTESTDTQYF.

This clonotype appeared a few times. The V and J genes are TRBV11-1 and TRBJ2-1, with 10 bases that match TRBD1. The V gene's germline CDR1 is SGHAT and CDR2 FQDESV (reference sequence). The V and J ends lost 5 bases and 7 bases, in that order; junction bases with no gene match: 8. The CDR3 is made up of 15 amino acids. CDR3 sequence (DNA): TGTGCCAGCAGCCCCCGGGACAGGGGTTTTAATGAGCAGTTCTTC. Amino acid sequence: CASSPRDRGFNEQFF.

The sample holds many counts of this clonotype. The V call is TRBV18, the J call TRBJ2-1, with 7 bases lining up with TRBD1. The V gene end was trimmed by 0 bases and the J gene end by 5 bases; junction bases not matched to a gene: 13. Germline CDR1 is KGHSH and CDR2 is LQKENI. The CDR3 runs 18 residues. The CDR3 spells CASSPPTVTGYPNNEQFF. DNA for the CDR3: TGTGCCAGCTCACCACCCACCGTGACAGGGTACCCCAACAATGAGCAGTTCTTC.

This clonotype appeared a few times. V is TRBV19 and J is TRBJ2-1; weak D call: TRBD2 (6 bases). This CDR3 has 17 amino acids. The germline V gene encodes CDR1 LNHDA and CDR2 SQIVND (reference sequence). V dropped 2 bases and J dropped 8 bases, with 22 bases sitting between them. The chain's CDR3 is CASSIRPASVRIHEQFF. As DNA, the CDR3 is TGTGCCAGTAGTATACGCCCCGCTAGCGTCCGGATCCATGAGCAGTTCTTC.

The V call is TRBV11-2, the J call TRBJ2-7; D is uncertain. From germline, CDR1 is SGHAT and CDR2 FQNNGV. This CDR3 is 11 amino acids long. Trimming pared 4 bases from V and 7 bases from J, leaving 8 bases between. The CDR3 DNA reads TGTGCCAGCAGCTACATGAGAGAGCAGTACTTC. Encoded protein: CASSYMREQYF. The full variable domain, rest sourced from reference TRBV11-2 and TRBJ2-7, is EAGVAQSPRYKIIEKRQSVAFWCNPISGHATLYWYQQILGQGPKLLIQFQNNGVVDDSQLPKDRFSAERLKGVDSTLKIQPAKLEDSAVYLCASSYMREQYFGPGTRLTVT.

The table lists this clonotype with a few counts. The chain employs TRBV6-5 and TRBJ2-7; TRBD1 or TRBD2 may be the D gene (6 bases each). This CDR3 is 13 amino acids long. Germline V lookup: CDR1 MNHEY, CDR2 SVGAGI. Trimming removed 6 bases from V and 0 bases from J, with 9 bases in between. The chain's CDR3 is CASRRGHSYEQYF. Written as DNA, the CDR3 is TGTGCCAGCAGACGGGGGCACTCCTACGAGCAGTACTTC.

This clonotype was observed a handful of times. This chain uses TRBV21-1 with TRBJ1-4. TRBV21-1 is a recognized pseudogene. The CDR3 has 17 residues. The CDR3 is CASSCVWREIRSEKLFF. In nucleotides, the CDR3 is TGTGCCAGCAGTTGCGTATGGAGAGAGATCAGGAGTGAAAAACTGTTTTTT.

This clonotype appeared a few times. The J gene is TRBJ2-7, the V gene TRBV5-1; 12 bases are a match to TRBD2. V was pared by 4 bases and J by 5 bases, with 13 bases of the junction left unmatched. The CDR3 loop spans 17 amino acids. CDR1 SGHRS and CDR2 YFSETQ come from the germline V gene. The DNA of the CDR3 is TGCGCCAGCAGCCCCGACGCCCCGACTAGCGGGAGCCACGAGCAGTACTTC. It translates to CASSPDAPTSGSHEQYF.

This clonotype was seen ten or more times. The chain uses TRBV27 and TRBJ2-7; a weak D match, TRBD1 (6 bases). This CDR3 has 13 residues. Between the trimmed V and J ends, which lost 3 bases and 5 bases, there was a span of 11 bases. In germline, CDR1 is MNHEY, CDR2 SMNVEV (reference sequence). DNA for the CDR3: TGTGCCAGCAGTTTTGCCAGGGGCCACGAGCAGTACTTC. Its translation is CASSFARGHEQYF.

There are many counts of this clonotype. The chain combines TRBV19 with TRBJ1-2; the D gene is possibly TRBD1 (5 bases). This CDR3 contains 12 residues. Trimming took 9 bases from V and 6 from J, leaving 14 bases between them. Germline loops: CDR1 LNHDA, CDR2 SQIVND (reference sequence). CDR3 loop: CASTLDSNGYTF. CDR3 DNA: TGTGCCAGCACCCTCGACAGTAATGGCTACACCTTC.

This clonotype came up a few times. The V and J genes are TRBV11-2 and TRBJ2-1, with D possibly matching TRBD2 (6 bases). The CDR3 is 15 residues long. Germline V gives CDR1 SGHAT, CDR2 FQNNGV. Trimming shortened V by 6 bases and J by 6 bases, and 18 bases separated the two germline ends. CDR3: CASRKGAGSGNEQFF. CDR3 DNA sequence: TGTGCCAGCAGAAAAGGTGCGGGATCCGGCAATGAGCAGTTCTTC.

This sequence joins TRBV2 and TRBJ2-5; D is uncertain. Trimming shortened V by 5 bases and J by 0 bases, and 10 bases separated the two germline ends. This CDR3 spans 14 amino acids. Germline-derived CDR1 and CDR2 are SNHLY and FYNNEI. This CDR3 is CASSTQQHQETQYF. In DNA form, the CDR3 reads TGTGCCAGCAGTACCCAACAGCACCAAGAGACCCAGTACTTC.

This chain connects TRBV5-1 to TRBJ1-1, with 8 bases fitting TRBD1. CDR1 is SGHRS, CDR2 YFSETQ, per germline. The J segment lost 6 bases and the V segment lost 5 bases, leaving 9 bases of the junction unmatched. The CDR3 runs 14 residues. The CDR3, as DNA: TGCGCCAGCAGGACGCAGGGGGCAAGAGCTGAAGCTTTCTTT. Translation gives CASRTQGARAEAFF.

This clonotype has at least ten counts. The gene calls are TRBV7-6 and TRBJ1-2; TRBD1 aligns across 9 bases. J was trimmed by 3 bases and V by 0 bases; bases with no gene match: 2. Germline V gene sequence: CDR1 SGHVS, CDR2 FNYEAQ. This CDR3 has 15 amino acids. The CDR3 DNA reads TGTGCCAGCAGCTTAGCTAGGACAGGGGACTATGGCTACACCTTC. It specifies CASSLARTGDYGYTF. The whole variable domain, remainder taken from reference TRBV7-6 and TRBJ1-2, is GAGVSQSPRYKVTKRGQDVALRCDPISGHVSLYWYRQALGQGPEFLTYFNYEAQQDKSGLPNDRFSAERPEGSISTLTIQRTEQRDSAMYRCASSLARTGDYGYTFGSGTRLTVV.

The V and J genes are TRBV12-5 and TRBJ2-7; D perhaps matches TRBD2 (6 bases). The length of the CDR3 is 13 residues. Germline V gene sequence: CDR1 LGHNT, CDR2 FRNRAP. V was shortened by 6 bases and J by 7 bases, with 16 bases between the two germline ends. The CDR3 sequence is CASGRDGRGEQYF. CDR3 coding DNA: TGTGCTAGTGGCCGGGACGGGAGAGGGGAGCAGTACTTC.

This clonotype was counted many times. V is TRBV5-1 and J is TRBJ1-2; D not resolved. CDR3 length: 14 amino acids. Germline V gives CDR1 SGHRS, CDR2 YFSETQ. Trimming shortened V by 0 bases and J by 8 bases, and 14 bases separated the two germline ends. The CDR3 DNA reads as TGCGCCAGCAGCTTGGCCAATGAGGGAGAGGGCTACACCTTC. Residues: CASSLANEGEGYTF.

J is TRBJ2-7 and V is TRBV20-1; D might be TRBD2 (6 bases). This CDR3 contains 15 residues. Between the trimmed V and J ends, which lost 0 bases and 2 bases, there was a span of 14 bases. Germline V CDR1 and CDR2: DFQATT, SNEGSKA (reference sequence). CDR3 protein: CSARDRGRGTYEQYF. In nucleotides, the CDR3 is TGCAGTGCTAGAGATCGAGGGCGGGGCACCTACGAGCAGTACTTC.

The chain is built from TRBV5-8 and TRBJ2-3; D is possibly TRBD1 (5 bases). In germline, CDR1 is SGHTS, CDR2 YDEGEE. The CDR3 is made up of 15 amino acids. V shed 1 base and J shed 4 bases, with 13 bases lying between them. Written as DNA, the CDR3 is TGTGCCAGCAGCTTGCCCACCTGGACACCAGATACGCAGTATTTT. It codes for CASSLPTWTPDTQYF. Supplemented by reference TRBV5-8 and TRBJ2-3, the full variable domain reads EAGVTQSPTHLIKTRGQQATLRCSPISGHTSVYWYQQALGLGLQFLLWYDEGEERNRGNFPPRFSGRQFPNYSSELNVNALELEDSALYLCASSLPTWTPDTQYFGPGTRLTVL.